The rows below give T cell receptor beta chains drawn from one sample of a study of cytomegalovirus exposure and HLA in healthy donors. The table came from immunoSEQ multiplex PCR; TCRdb's copy has only in-frame clones and leaves some out. The sample consists of 80,000 to 100,000 clones, about 81% of them appearing once. The sample was PBMCs. Every receptor here comes from a man in his forties in good health and CMV-seronegative. The CDR3 runs from the conserved cysteine through the conserved F or W. A D gene is named only where the DNA matches it firmly. Part of the rows lack a size; the others show once, few, many or a class for expanded clones.

J	D	size	V	CDR3	DNA
TRBJ1-1	.	.	TRBV7-8	CASSFPRNTEAFF	TGTGCCAGCAGCTTCCCTCGGAACACTGAAGCTTTCTTT
TRBJ1-2	TRBD1	.	TRBV7-9	CASSKTGGSYGYTF	TGTGCCAGCAGCAAAACAGGGGGCAGCTATGGCTACACCTTC
TRBJ2-3	.	.	TRBV5-1	CASSLVIADTQYF	TGCGCCAGCAGCTTGGTGATAGCAGATACGCAGTATTTT
TRBJ1-4	.	.	TRBV6-5	CASSPGDATNEKLFF	TGTGCCAGCAGCCCCGGGGATGCAACTAATGAAAAACTGTTTTTT
TRBJ2-7	TRBD2	.	TRBV10-3	CAISAGGPNHEQYF	TGTGCCATTTCAGCGGGGGGGCCAAACCACGAGCAGTACTTC
TRBJ2-5	TRBD1	few	TRBV4-3	CASSQGPGQGGETQYF	TGCGCCAGCAGCCAAGGCCCGGGACAGGGGGGTGAGACCCAGTACTTC
TRBJ1-5	.	.	TRBV6-6	CASKPYEAQPQHF	TGTGCCAGCAAACCCTATGAGGCCCAGCCCCAGCATTTT
TRBJ2-7	.	.	TRBV4-3	CASSQDGEHYEQYF	TGCGCCAGCAGCCAAGATGGAGAGCACTACGAGCAGTACTTC
TRBJ2-1	.	once	TRBV5-8	CASSLRLSGTNEQFF	TGTGCCAGCAGCTTAAGGCTGAGCGGAACCAATGAGCAGTTCTTC
TRBJ1-5	.	once	TRBV2	CASTWVEGQPQHF	TGTGCCAGCACTTGGGTGGAGGGTCAGCCCCAGCATTTT
TRBJ1-1	.	.	TRBV5-6	CASSLEVRGGWTEAFF	TGTGCCAGCAGCTTGGAAGTACGAGGTGGATGGACTGAAGCTTTCTTT
TRBJ2-1	TRBD2	.	TRBV7-3	CASSPFGTSGYNEQFF	TGTGCCAGCAGCCCCTTTGGGACTAGCGGCTACAATGAGCAGTTCTTC
TRBJ2-1	.	.	TRBV19	CASSADRSSYNEQFF	TGTGCCAGTAGTGCAGACAGAAGTTCCTACAATGAGCAGTTCTTC
TRBJ2-4	.	once	TRBV7-2	CASSPLYGKNIQYF	TGTGCCAGCAGCCCGCTTTACGGTAAAAACATTCAGTACTTC
TRBJ2-7	TRBD1	once	TRBV18	CASSPGQGALYEQYF	TGTGCCAGCTCACCAGGGCAGGGGGCGCTTTACGAGCAGTACTTC
TRBJ2-3	TRBD1	.	TRBV27	CASSGRDRVIFADTQYF	TGTGCCAGCAGTGGGCGGGACAGGGTCATTTTTGCAGATACGCAGTATTTT
TRBJ2-7	.	.	TRBV6-6	CASSYGTLNYEQYF	TGTGCCAGCAGTTACGGGACTCTCAATTACGAGCAGTACTTC
TRBJ1-6	.	.	TRBV5-1	CASSPRGVEGPLHF	TGCGCCAGCAGCCCCCGGGGAGTTGAGGGACCCCTCCACTTT
TRBJ1-2	.	.	TRBV9	CASSSSGRYGYTF	TGTGCCAGCAGCTCCTCAGGGAGGTATGGCTACACCTTC
TRBJ2-7	TRBD2	.	TRBV7-6	CASSLAASGGLGVYEQYF	TGTGCCAGCAGCTTAGCCGCTAGCGGGGGGTTAGGGGTCTACGAGCAGTACTTC
TRBJ2-3	.	.	TRBV27	CASSRRDDITDTQYF	TGTGCCAGCAGTCGACGTGACGACATCACAGATACGCAGTATTTT
TRBJ2-5	.	.	TRBV27	CASSPRGKETQYF	TGTGCCAGCAGTCCCAGGGGTAAAGAGACCCAGTACTTC
TRBJ1-1	.	.	TRBV28	CASSSLGLNTEAFF	TGTGCCAGCAGTTCCCTGGGCTTGAACACTGAAGCTTTCTTT
TRBJ1-4	.	.	TRBV28	CASSFPDSNNEKLFF	TGTGCCAGCAGTTTTCCGGACAGCAATAATGAAAAACTGTTTTTT
TRBJ2-7	.	.	TRBV11-2	CASSKVSGTSYEQYF	TGTGCCAGCAGCAAAGTATCCGGGACATCCTACGAGCAGTACTTC
TRBJ2-5	TRBD2	medium-sized	TRBV5-6	CASSLLAGATNQETQYF	TGTGCCAGCAGCTTGCTAGCGGGGGCCACTAACCAAGAGACCCAGTACTTC
TRBJ1-1	.	.	TRBV5-1	CASSLERVNTEAFF	TGCGCCAGCAGCTTGGAGCGGGTGAACACTGAAGCTTTCTTT
TRBJ1-2	.	.	TRBV28	CASSSGGYGYTF	TGTGCCAGCAGTTCAGGTGGCTATGGCTACACCTTC
TRBJ1-3	.	.	TRBV10-3	CATQSSGNTIYF	TGTGCCACCCAGTCCTCTGGAAACACCATATATTTT
TRBJ1-5	.	.	TRBV19	CASSIRQGIRQPQHF	TGTGCCAGTAGTATAAGGCAGGGTATACGTCAGCCCCAGCATTTT
TRBJ1-5	.	.	TRBV27	CASRAAGAASIQPQHF	TGTGCCAGCAGAGCCGCAGGGGCCGCGTCAATCCAGCCCCAGCATTTT
TRBJ2-2	TRBD1	.	TRBV2	CASSGLPQDRGHYGTGELFF	TGTGCCAGCAGTGGGCTACCCCAGGACAGGGGCCACTATGGCACCGGGGAGCTGTTTTTT
TRBJ2-7	TRBD1	few	TRBV6-5	CASSLTRDRTYEQYF	TGTGCCAGCAGTTTAACCCGGGACAGGACCTACGAGCAGTACTTC
TRBJ2-3	.	.	TRBV5-1	CASSPGRETDTQYF	TGCGCCAGCAGCCCCGGACGGGAGACAGATACGCAGTATTTT
TRBJ2-3	TRBD2	.	TRBV11-2	CASSLAGLDTDTQYF	TGTGCCAGCAGCTTAGCGGGACTAGACACAGATACGCAGTATTTT
TRBJ1-6	.	.	TRBV6-1	CASSEVPGARSPLHF	TGTGCCAGCAGTGAAGTTCCAGGGGCGAGGTCACCCCTCCACTTT
TRBJ2-1	TRBD2	.	TRBV6-5	CASSYSSGGYYNEQFF	TGTGCCAGCAGTTACTCGAGCGGGGGGTATTACAATGAGCAGTTCTTC
TRBJ1-4	.	.	TRBV7-9	CASSLEGGWGEKLFF	TGTGCCAGCAGCTTAGAAGGGGGTTGGGGCGAAAAACTGTTTTTT
TRBJ2-7	.	.	TRBV18	CASSPLSNRVSSYEQYF	TGTGCCAGCTCACCACTTTCTAACAGGGTTAGCTCCTACGAGCAGTACTTC
TRBJ1-5	.	.	TRBV5-4	CASSLGGQNSNQPQHF	TGTGCCAGCAGCTTGGGGGGACAAAATAGCAATCAGCCCCAGCATTTT
TRBJ1-5	TRBD1	.	TRBV19	CATTITGGLQPQHF	TGTGCCACGACCATAACAGGGGGACTGCAGCCCCAGCATTTT
TRBJ1-5	TRBD1	.	TRBV20-1	CRGDRNQPQHF	TGCAGGGGGGACAGAAATCAGCCCCAGCATTTT
TRBJ1-6	TRBD1	.	TRBV19	CASSTRRDRGEYNSPLHF	TGTGCCAGTAGTACCCGACGGGACAGGGGGGAGTATAATTCACCCCTCCACTTT
TRBJ2-2	TRBD1	.	TRBV5-1	CASSPRQGSITGELFF	TGCGCCAGCAGCCCACGACAGGGTTCGATCACCGGGGAGCTGTTTTTT
TRBJ1-3	.	few	TRBV30	CAWNKSPVTGNTIYF	TGTGCCTGGAACAAAAGTCCAGTAACTGGAAACACCATATATTTT
TRBJ1-3	.	few	TRBV4-3	CASSQVTAGNTIYF	TGCGCCAGCAGCCAAGTAACGGCTGGAAACACCATATATTTT
TRBJ2-2	TRBD1	.	TRBV29-1	CSVEQGYTGELFF	TGCAGCGTGGAACAGGGGTACACCGGGGAGCTGTTTTTT
TRBJ2-5	TRBD1	.	TRBV29-1	CSVGGQGSETQYF	TGCAGCGTTGGGGGACAGGGGTCGGAGACCCAGTACTTC
TRBJ2-3	TRBD2	.	TRBV5-4	CASSIGLAGGRIGDTQYF	TGTGCCAGCAGCATCGGACTAGCGGGGGGGCGTATTGGAGATACGCAGTATTTT
TRBJ1-1	.	.	TRBV2	CASSGGMNTEAFF	TGTGCCAGCAGTGGAGGTATGAACACTGAAGCTTTCTTT
TRBJ2-7	.	.	TRBV6-1	CASSEAGEQYF	TGTGCCAGCAGTGAAGCCGGCGAGCAGTACTTC
TRBJ1-4	.	.	TRBV15	CATSPGGGTNEKLFF	TGTGCCACCAGCCCCGGAGGCGGGACTAATGAAAAACTGTTTTTT
TRBJ2-2	.	.	TRBV7-8	CASSLERGWTGELFF	TGTGCCAGCAGCTTAGAACGGGGGTGGACCGGGGAGCTGTTTTTT
TRBJ1-2	TRBD1	.	TRBV29-1	CSGTGQGAHGYTF	TGCAGCGGTACTGGACAGGGGGCCCATGGCTACACCTTC
TRBJ2-7	.	.	TRBV6-1	CASSEADTYEQYF	TGTGCCAGCAGTGAAGCAGATACCTACGAGCAGTACTTC
TRBJ2-5	.	.	TRBV5-1	CASSSGTHEETQYF	TGCGCCAGCAGCTCCGGGACACACGAAGAGACCCAGTACTTC
TRBJ2-3	.	.	TRBV19	CASSILGTSTDTQYF	TGTGCCAGTAGTATACTCGGGACAAGCACAGATACGCAGTATTTT
TRBJ1-2	.	.	TRBV20-1	CSARAYGYTF	TGCAGTGCTAGGGCATATGGCTACACCTTC
TRBJ2-4	TRBD1	once	TRBV4-3	CASSPARTGSANIQYF	TGCGCCAGCAGCCCCGCCCGGACAGGGTCGGCAAACATTCAGTACTTC
TRBJ1-6	TRBD1	.	TRBV19	CASSREQGDNSPLHF	TGTGCCAGTAGCAGAGAACAGGGGGATAATTCACCCCTCCACTTT